This T cell receptor beta chain was profiled in a study of long-term antiretroviral therapy in people with HIV. V shed 6 bases and J shed 1 base, with 15 bases lying between them. This CDR3 spans 15 amino acids. CDR1 is LNHDA, CDR2 SQIVND, per germline (reference sequence). Running of the v3.0 immunoSEQ assay took place at survey level. The assay was immunoSEQ multiplex PCR, and TCRdb's table has in-frame clones only and misses some. The sample contains some 40,000 clones, about 90% of which appear only once. Study-wide results and caveats: Participants lacked recorded data on ART adherence, viral resistance or therapy changes. HIV repertoires had narrower CDR3 length ranges than controls.

Of note for this clone: The antigen is undetermined.

The TCR originated in a woman aged 50 to 65 with HIV. The rearrangement uses TRBV19 and TRBJ1-1; D remains ambiguous. The specimen comprised unsorted PBMCs, sampled 1.2 years after starting antiretroviral therapy. The CDR3 nucleotides read TGTGCCAGTAGGATCGAGCTCGCAAGGAACACTGAAGCTTTCTTT. It is translated as CASRIELARNTEAFF.